This TCR beta chain was observed in a study of Ad26.COV2.S vaccination and SARS-CoV-2 variants. Across the whole study: The donor belonged to the COV1001 Ad26.COV2.S trial arm. The authors gave Ad26.COV2.S intramuscularly, either once or twice 56 days apart.

Stated treatment: about 20 received Ad26.COV2.S at low or high dose, single or two shots; several received placebo; per-sample allocation not given. Vaccine and placebo recipients were sampled on day 63 after the first injection. The vaccine delivered Wuhan-strain SARS-CoV-2 spike through an Ad26 vector. Some clones are missing from TCRdb's copy, which holds only in-frame ones; the method was immunoSEQ multiplex PCR. There are approximately 300,000 clones in the sample; around 81% occur only once, and 2% to 2.5% lies in the top ten. Comments on this clone: Its antigen is unidentified.

Overall study findings and caveats: Vaccinees and placebo recipients showed similar non-spike TCR breadth.

The sequence derives from a person between 18 and 65 years old who received the Ad26.COV2.S COVID-19 vaccine or a placebo. This specimen was peripheral blood, taken in a trial of Ad26.COV2.S vaccine versus placebo.

The CDR3 here is CASLPGQGLTEAFF. The CDR3 DNA follows: TGTGCCAGCTTGCCGGGACAGGGGTTGACTGAAGCTTTCTTT. This chain links TRBV18 with TRBJ1-1; 10 positions match TRBD1. Germline values: CDR1 KGHSH, CDR2 LQKENI. The trim removed 7 bases at V and 5 bases at J, leaving 7 bases unmatched. The CDR3 is made up of 14 amino acids.